This entry features one T cell receptor (beta chain) sequence. Its cognate antigen has yet to be identified. Base quality data are lacking; no much larger clone is found one base away. The data were taken from a study of blood T cell repertoires in COVID-19 (dated by TCRdb to the early 2020s). Looking at the study overall: Samples from collaborators originated in the United States, Italy and Spain and spanned both the acute and convalescent phases of COVID-19. The material from the prospective study consisted of cDNA or gDNA derived from T cells, B-cell-depleted T cells, or PBMCs. The dataset comprised deeply sampled blood TCRbeta repertoires from subjects exposed to, actively infected with, or recovered from COVID-19. The repertoires were made available in a free public database intended to serve as a resource for research on the immune response to SARS-CoV-2. The samples were drawn from the first 160 participants of the ongoing ImmuneRACE study and from over a thousand subjects provided by 6 global collaborators. A de-identified subject ID, COVID-19 status, age in years and sex were almost always included in the sample metadata. Where HLA class I and class II types were available, the types were taken from metadata supplied by the sample provider, not from assay-based typing.

A second Seattle source provided samples from volunteer blood donors who had recovered from COVID-19. Collaborating institutions collected whole blood in K2EDTA tubes following their own protocols. For TCRbeta analysis, collaborators shipped samples as frozen whole blood, isolated PBMCs, or DNA extracted from either of those sample types. Overall study results and their limits: Clinical and demographic metadata were provided uncurated, with the amount varying by source and participant.

The cysteine opens and the phenylalanine closes a CDR3 of 19 amino acids. The kept DNA is CDR3 alone, 57 bases in frame from the first base. From V the trimming removes 0 bases and from J it removes 0 bases, while the gene matches leave 8 bases of the junction unaccounted for. CDR1 and CDR2 were assigned from the germline V gene (reference sequence) as SGHNT and YYREEE. The immunoSEQ Assay, a bias-controlled multiplex PCR, was used to amplify TCRbeta CDR3 regions from genomic DNA. The paper's processing steps were these. The number of nucleated cells in each sample was estimated by amplification of reference gene primers within the assay. Sequence reads were collapsed and filtered to measure the absolute abundance of every unique TCRbeta CDR3 rearrangement. For each sample, productive Simpson clonality was calculated as the square root of Simpson's diversity index across productive rearrangements. TCRdb retrieved this table from immuneACCESS and kept in-frame rearrangements only. Not all clones are present; in checked studies, unresolved V genes account for under half, and no reason is known for the remainder. V and J calls and clone size are copied from that table; D and trimming were computed from the DNA. The sample contains 110,000 or so clones, about 88% of them found a single time. Over 6.5% of the sample belongs to the ten largest clones.

This clonotype was obtained from a woman in her 70s who had recovered from COVID-19. The sequencing sample was made of peripheral blood. The chain was built from TRBV5-4 and TRBJ2-4; 11 junctional bases match TRBD2. The nucleotide sequence reads TGTGCCAGCAGCTTGGCCGCAACTAGCGGGGGCATAGCCAAAAACATTCAGTACTTC. Translated, this is CASSLAATSGGIAKNIQYF. When the CDR3 is completed using the reference TRBV5-4 and TRBJ2-4 genes on either side, the full variable domain is ETGVTQSPTHLIKTRGQQVTLRCSSQSGHNTVSWYQQALGQGPQFIFQYYREEENGRGNFPPRFSGLQFPNYSSELNVNALELDDSALYLCASSLAATSGGIAKNIQYFGAGTRLSVL.